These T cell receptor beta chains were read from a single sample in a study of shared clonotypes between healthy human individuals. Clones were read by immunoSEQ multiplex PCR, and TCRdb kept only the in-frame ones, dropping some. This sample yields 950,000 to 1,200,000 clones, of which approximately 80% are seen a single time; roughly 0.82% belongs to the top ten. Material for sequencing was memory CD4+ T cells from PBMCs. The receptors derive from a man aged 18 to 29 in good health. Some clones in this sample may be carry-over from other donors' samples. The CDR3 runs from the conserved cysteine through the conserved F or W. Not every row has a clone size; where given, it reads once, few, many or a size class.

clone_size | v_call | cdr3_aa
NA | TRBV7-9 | CASSQGGTDEKLFF
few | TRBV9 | CASSLGPPEETQYF
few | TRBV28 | CASKRWGANQPQHF
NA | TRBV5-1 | CASSLATAIPAYNEQFF
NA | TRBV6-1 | CASSVVRADTQYF
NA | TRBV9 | CASSVAATNTGELFF
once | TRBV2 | CASSEATGGEIYGYTF
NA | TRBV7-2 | CASSLEGGPITGELFF
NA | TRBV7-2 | CASSTDSSNQPQHF
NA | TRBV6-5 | CASSSLRTRDTQYF
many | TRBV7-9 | CASSPALSTGELFF
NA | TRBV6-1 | CASSEDGRVQETQYF
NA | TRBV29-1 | CSVEDWAGGLEKLFF
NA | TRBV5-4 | CASRYHRGNTEAFF
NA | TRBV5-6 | CASSTREFGYTF
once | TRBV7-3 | CASSPLGQGTGELFF
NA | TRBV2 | CASSEAGTQYF
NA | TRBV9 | CASSVLGTGMSNYGYTF
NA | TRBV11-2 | CASSPFVKVGANVLTF
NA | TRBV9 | CASSSGTGGVKPQHF
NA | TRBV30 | CAWSPTVGELFF
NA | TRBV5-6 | CASSLASPYNEQFF
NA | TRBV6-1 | CASKIAGETYEQYF
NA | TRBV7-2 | CASSSPGGARNTEAFF
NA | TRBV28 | CASSARQGAKNIQYF
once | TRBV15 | CATSTADRAKETQYF
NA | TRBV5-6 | CASSLGGSAKNIQYF
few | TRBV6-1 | CASSEGRTSNQPQHF
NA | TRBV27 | CASSLGRSTEQYF